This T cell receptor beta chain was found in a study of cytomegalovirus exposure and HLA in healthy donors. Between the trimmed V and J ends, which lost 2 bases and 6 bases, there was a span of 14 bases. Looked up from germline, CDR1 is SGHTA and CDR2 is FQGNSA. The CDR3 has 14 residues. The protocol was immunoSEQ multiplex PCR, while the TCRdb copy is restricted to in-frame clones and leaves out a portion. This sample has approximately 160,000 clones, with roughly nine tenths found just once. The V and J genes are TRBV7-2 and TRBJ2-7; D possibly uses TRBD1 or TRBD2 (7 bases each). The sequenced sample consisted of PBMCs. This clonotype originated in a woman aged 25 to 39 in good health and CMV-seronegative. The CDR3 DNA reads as TGTGCCAGCAGCTTATTCGGCAGGGGGGGCGAGCAGTACTTC. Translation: CASSLFGRGGEQYF.